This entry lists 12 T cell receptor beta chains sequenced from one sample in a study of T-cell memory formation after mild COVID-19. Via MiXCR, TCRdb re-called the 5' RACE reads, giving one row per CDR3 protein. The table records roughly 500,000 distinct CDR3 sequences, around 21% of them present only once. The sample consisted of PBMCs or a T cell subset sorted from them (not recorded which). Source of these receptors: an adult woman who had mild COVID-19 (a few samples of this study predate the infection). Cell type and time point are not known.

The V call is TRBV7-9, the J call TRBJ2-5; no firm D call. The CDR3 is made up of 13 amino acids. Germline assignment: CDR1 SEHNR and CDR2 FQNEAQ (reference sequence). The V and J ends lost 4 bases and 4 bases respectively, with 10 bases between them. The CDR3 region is CASSSTFRETQYF. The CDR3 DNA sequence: TGTGCCAGCAGCTCGACATTTCGAGAGACCCAGTACTTC.

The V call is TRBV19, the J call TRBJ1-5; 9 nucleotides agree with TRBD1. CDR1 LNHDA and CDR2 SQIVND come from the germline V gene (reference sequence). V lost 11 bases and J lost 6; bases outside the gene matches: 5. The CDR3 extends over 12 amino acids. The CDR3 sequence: CAVGQGPQPQHF. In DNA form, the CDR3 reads TGTGCCGTAGGACAGGGGCCTCAGCCCCAGCATTTT.

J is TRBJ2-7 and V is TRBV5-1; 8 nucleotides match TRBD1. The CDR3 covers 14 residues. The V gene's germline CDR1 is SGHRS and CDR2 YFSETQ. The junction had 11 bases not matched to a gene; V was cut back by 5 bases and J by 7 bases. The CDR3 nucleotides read TGCGCCAGCAGTCCCAACGGACAGGGTGAAGAGCAGTACGTC. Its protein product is CASSPNGQGEEQYV.

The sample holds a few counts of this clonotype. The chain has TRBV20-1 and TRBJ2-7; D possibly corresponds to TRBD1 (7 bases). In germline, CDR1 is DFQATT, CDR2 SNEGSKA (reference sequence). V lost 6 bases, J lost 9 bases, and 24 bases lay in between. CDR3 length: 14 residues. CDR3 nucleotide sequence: TGCAGTGCCAGGGGGGTGGACCCCTGGGCGGGGCAGTACTTC. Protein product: CSARGVDPWAGQYF.

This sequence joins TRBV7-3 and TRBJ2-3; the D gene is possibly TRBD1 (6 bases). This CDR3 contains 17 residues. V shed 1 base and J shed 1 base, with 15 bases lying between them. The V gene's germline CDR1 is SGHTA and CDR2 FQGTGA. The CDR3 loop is CASSLMNRVLRTDTQYF. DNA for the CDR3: TGTGCCAGCAGCTTAATGAACAGGGTATTGCGCACAGATACGCAGTATTTT.

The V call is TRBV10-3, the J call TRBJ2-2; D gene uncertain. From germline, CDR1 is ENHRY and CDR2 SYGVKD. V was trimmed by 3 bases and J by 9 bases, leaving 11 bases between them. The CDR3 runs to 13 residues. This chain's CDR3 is CAISEEYARELFF. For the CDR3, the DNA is TGTGCCATCAGTGAAGAGTACGCGCGGGAGCTGTTTTTT.

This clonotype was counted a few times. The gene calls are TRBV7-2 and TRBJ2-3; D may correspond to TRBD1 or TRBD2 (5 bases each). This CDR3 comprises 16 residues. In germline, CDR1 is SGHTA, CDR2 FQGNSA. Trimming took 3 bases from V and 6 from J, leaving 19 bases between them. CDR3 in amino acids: CASSLWGPTVGDTQYF. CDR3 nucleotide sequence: TGTGCCAGCAGCTTGTGGGGACCCACCGTCGGGGATACGCAGTATTTT.

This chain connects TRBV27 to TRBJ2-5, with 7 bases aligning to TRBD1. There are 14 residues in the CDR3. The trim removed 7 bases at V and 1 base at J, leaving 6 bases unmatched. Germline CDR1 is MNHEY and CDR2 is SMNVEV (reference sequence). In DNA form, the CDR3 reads TGTGCCAGCACCGGGACAGTTTCCCAAGAGACCCAGTACTTC. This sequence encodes CASTGTVSQETQYF.

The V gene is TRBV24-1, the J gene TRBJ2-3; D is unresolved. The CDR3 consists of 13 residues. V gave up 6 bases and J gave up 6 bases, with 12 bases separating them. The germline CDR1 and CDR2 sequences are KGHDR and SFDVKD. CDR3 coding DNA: TGTGCCACCAGTAAGGCGATCCCGGATACGCAGTATTTT. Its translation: CATSKAIPDTQYF.

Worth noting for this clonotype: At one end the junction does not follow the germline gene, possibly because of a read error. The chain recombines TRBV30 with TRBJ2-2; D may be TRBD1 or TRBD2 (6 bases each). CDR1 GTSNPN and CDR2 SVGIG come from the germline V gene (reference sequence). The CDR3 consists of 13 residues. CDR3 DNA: TGTGCCTGGATTCCCTCGGACGGTGGAGGAGGGGGTTTT. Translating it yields CAWIPSDGGGGGF.

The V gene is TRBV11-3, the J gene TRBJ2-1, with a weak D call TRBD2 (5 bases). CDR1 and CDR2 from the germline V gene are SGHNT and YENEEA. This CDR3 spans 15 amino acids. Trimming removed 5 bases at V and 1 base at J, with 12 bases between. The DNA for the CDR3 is TGTGCCAGCAGCCACCTTGGGGAGTCCTACAATGAGCAGTTCTTC. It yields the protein CASSHLGESYNEQFF.

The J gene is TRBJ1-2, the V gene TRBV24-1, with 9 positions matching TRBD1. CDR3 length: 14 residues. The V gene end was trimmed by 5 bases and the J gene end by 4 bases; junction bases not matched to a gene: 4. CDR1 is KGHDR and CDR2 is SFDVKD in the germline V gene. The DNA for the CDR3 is TGTGCCACCAGTGTCGGGACAGGGCCCTATGGCTACACCTTC. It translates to CATSVGTGPYGYTF.